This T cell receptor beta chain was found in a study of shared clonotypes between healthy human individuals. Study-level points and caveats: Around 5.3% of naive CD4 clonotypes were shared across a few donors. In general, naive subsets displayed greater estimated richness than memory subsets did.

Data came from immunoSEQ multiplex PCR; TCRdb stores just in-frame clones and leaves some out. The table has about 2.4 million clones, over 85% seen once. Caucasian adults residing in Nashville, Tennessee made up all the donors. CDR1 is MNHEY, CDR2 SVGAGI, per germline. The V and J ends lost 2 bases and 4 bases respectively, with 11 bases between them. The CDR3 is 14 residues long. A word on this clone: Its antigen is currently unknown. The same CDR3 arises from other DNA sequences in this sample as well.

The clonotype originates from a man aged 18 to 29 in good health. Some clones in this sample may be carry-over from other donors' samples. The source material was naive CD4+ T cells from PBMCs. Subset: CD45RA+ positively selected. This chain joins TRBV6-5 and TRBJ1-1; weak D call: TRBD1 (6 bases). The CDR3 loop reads CASSYRQGPTEAFF. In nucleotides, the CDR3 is TGTGCCAGCAGTTACCGGCAGGGGCCCACTGAAGCTTTCTTT.